The clone carrying this T cell receptor beta chain was seen at least ten times. Its antigen is not known. The sample is drawn from a study of identical twins. Study results and limitations: Within cord blood, abundant beta clonotypes carried fewer insertions, but memory repertoires showed no such trend. The study reached conclusions through statistical analysis that was cross-sectional, not following the same donors.

Template switching supplied a universal primer site; unique molecular identifiers were carried on the cDNA. TCRdb re-analysed the 5' RACE reads in MiXCR, keeping a single row per CDR3 protein. This table has approximately 700,000 distinct CDR3 sequences, roughly 6% appearing once. This TCR was sampled from a man younger than 35 in good health. Material for sequencing was naive T cells sorted from blood.

CDR3 sequence (DNA): TGCAGCGTCCTGATCGGGGGTGAGCAGTTCTTC. It codes for CSVLIGGEQFF. The chain recombines TRBV29-1 with TRBJ2-1, with a possible D match to TRBD2 (6 bases). V was cut by 6 bases and J by 9 bases, with 12 bases left in between. Germline V gene sequence: CDR1 SQVTM, CDR2 ANQGSEA. The length of the CDR3 is 11 residues.